These T cell receptor beta chains were read from a single sample in a study of blood T cell repertoires in COVID-19. This table comes from immunoSEQ multiplex PCR, and its TCRdb copy is limited to in-frame clones, with some not included. Counted here are approximately 90,000 clones, about 91% occurring once; the ten biggest clones make up around 0.44%. Sequenced material: peripheral blood. These receptors were collected from a man in his sixties with acute or convalescent COVID-19. Both conserved end residues are part of each CDR3. A D gene is named only where the DNA matches it firmly. Expanded clones get a size class; other rows say once, few or many, or leave the size out.

cdr3_nt	cdr3_aa	j_call	v_call	clone_size	d_call
NA	CASSLTFGDRNNEQYF	TRBJ2-7	TRBV5-6	NA	NA
TGTGCCAGCAGTTTAATTTGGGACAGGGGGCTAGACGGCTACACCTTC	CASSLIWDRGLDGYTF	TRBJ1-2	TRBV27	once	TRBD1
TGTGCCAGCAGCCAGAAGGGGGAATCCTACAATGAGCAGTTCTTC	CASSQKGESYNEQFF	TRBJ2-1	TRBV7-9	NA	NA
TGTGCCAGCAGCCTCCAAACGGCGGGAGCTGCCTACGAGCAGTACTTC	CASSLQTAGAAYEQYF	TRBJ2-7	TRBV3-1/TRBV3-2	NA	TRBD2
TGCGCCAGCAGCTTGGCTAGTTCTGGAAACACCATATATTTT	CASSLASSGNTIYF	TRBJ1-3	TRBV5-1	NA	NA
TGCAGCGGCCGCTCAGGCTCTGGAAACACCATATATTTT	CSGRSGSGNTIYF	TRBJ1-3	TRBV29-1	few	NA
TGTGCCAGCAGCGCGGACATAGGGAACACTGAAGCTTTCTTT	CASSADIGNTEAFF	TRBJ1-1	TRBV9	NA	NA
TGTGCCAGCAGTTACGGCGGTCAGGGGTACGAGCAGTACTTC	CASSYGGQGYEQYF	TRBJ2-7	TRBV6-5	NA	NA
TGTGCCAGCAGCGTAGCTAGCGATCCGTACAATGAGCAGTTCTTC	CASSVASDPYNEQFF	TRBJ2-1	TRBV9	NA	NA
TGTGCCAGCAGCCAAGATCGCCCAGCGGGAGGGGTAACGTGGGACACCGGGGAGCTGTTTTTT	CASSQDRPAGGVTWDTGELFF	TRBJ2-2	TRBV4-2	NA	TRBD2